This T cell receptor (beta chain) derives from a study of cytomegalovirus exposure and HLA in healthy donors. This PCR relied on a set of 60 Vbeta primers and 13 Jbeta primers. Sequencing was performed with immunoSEQ multiplex PCR; in TCRdb, only in-frame clones are kept and a portion is missing. The top ten hold around 0.96% of the sample, which has about 160,000 clones, about three quarters seen once. Study results and limitations: Trimming of TCR beta V- and J-genes showed a link, identified in a later analysis, to a missense DCLRE1C variant.

In regard to this clone: No antigen is known for it.

Germline CDR1 SEHNR, CDR2 FQNEAQ (reference sequence). Trimming removed 6 bases from V and 8 bases from J, with 20 bases in between. This CDR3 contains 15 residues. The rearrangement joins TRBV7-9 to TRBJ2-4; D is possibly TRBD1 (7 bases). The sequenced sample consisted of PBMCs. The clonotype comes from a woman between 45 and 65 years old in good health and CMV-seropositive. The CDR3 nucleotides are TGTGCCAGCAGTCAAACCCGGACAGGAGGGGACATTCAGTACTTC. Protein: CASSQTRTGGDIQYF.